A single sample gave rise to the 29 T cell receptor beta chains below, sequenced in a study of cytomegalovirus exposure and HLA in healthy donors. Use of 60 Vbeta and 13 Jbeta primers characterized the PCR. This table comes from immunoSEQ multiplex PCR, and its TCRdb copy is limited to in-frame clones, with some not included. Here the sample spans 150,000 to 200,000 clones, around four fifths being singletons. Sequenced: PBMCs. The source is a woman in her twenties or thirties in good health and CMV-seronegative.

The V call is TRBV6-5, the J call TRBJ1-6; D call uncertain. The CDR3 is 14 residues long. Per germline, CDR1 MNHEY and CDR2 SVGAGI. V was shortened by 0 bases and J by 13 bases, with 13 bases between the two germline ends. The CDR3 region has the DNA TGTGCCAGCAGTTACTCGTTCCGGTTTCTTCCCCTCCACTTT. It specifies CASSYSFRFLPLHF.

The chain links TRBV6-5 to TRBJ1-1; 12 nucleotides match TRBD1. Per the germline V gene, CDR1 is MNHEY and CDR2 is SVGAGI. Germline trimming cut 5 bases from V and 5 bases from J; bases unmatched to any gene: 6. This CDR3 has 15 amino acids. The CDR3 loop reads CASSRDRGLRTEAFF. Here the CDR3 DNA reads TGTGCCAGCAGTCGGGACAGGGGGCTGAGGACTGAAGCTTTCTTT.

CDR3 DNA: TGTGCCAGCAGCCTCTTCGGGACAGGTGATGAAAAACTGTTTTTT. Residues: CASSLFGTGDEKLFF. V usage is TRBV7-2 and J usage is TRBJ1-4; 8 nucleotides align to TRBD1. Germline V gives CDR1 SGHTA, CDR2 FQGNSA. This CDR3 comprises 15 residues. V shed 5 bases, J shed 6 bases, and the junction held 8 bases outside the gene matches.

The genes are TRBV19 and TRBJ1-2; 7 bases fit TRBD1. Germline values: CDR1 LNHDA, CDR2 SQIVND (reference sequence). This CDR3 spans 17 amino acids. The J segment lost 4 bases and the V segment lost 6 bases, leaving 17 bases of the junction unmatched. CDR3 in amino acids: CASSLYRAGGRFYGYTF. The CDR3 DNA reads TGTGCCAGTAGCCTTTATAGAGCAGGGGGGCGCTTCTATGGCTACACCTTC.

This chain joins TRBV10-1 and TRBJ2-2, with a possible D match to TRBD2 (5 bases). The CDR3 consists of 12 residues. Trimming took off 8 bases at V and 6 bases at J, with 10 bases between the two ends. Germline lookup yields CDR1 WNHNN and CDR2 SYGVQD (reference sequence). This CDR3 reads CASGLRAGELFF. CDR3 bases: TGCGCCAGCGGACTCAGAGCCGGGGAGCTGTTTTTT.

CDR3 bases: TGTGCCAGCAGCGTAGCTCGAGATACGCAGTATTTT. As protein: CASSVARDTQYF. V usage is TRBV9 and J usage is TRBJ2-3, with D hard to call. The germline CDR1 and CDR2 sequences are SGDLS and YYNGEE. The CDR3 extends over 12 amino acids. Trimming cost V 0 bases and J 5 bases, with 4 bases left between them.

This clone was seen a handful of times. This chain links TRBV10-3 with TRBJ2-1; D might be TRBD1 (6 bases). V was cut by 7 bases and J by 7 bases, with 14 bases left in between. This CDR3 has 13 amino acids. Germline-derived CDR1 and CDR2 are ENHRY and SYGVKD. Here the CDR3 reads CAINNRAANEQFF. CDR3 DNA: TGTGCCATCAATAACAGGGCAGCGAATGAGCAGTTCTTC.

The chain employs TRBV2 and TRBJ1-6, with D possibly TRBD1 on 5 matching bases. The V end lost 6 bases, the J end lost 7 bases, and 7 bases lay between the germline ends. Germline assignment: CDR1 SNHLY and CDR2 FYNNEI. This CDR3 is 12 amino acids long. In DNA form, the CDR3 reads TGTGCCAGCAGGTCAGGGAATTCACCCCTCCACTTT. Its translation: CASRSGNSPLHF.

The chain employs TRBV10-3 and TRBJ2-7; 9 bases align to TRBD1. The V gene end was trimmed by 6 bases and the J gene end by 6 bases; junction bases not matched to a gene: 6. The length of the CDR3 is 13 residues. CDR1 and CDR2 from the germline V gene are ENHRY and SYGVKD. The CDR3 coding sequence is TGTGCCATCAGCCGGGACAGGGAGGGCGAGCAGTACTTC. This codes for CAISRDREGEQYF.

As for this clone: Germline is not matched at one junction end, which may reflect a read error. CDR3 bases: TGTGCCAGCTCACCACCTAGCGGGGGGACAGAGGCCCAGTACTTC. It encodes CASSPPSGGTEAQYF. The J gene is TRBJ2-5, the V gene TRBV18, with 10 bases identical to TRBD2. Germline-derived CDR1 and CDR2 are KGHSH and LQKENI. This CDR3 is 15 amino acids long.

This clone was seen only a few times. The gene calls are TRBV6-5 and TRBJ1-1; D perhaps matches TRBD1 (6 bases). V was shortened by 6 bases and J by 3 bases, with 11 bases between the two germline ends. From germline, CDR1 is MNHEY and CDR2 SVGAGI. CDR3 length: 13 residues. This CDR3 is CASSDRRYTEAFF. In DNA form, the CDR3 reads TGTGCCAGCAGCGACAGGAGGTACACTGAAGCTTTCTTT.

The V gene is TRBV2, the J gene TRBJ1-5; D ambiguous. V was shortened by 4 bases and J by 0 bases, with 10 bases between the two germline ends. CDR1 SNHLY and CDR2 FYNNEI come from the germline V gene. The length of the CDR3 is 15 residues. CDR3 residues: CASSVAGISNQPQHF. The CDR3 DNA reads as TGTGCCAGCAGTGTTGCGGGGATTAGCAATCAGCCCCAGCATTTT.

There are a few counts of this clone. V is TRBV7-2 and J is TRBJ1-2; 9 bases are shared with TRBD1. CDR1 is SGHTA, CDR2 FQGNSA, per germline. V was pared by 6 bases and J by 6 bases, with 5 bases of the junction left unmatched. The CDR3 contains 13 residues. The CDR3 DNA follows: TGTGCCAGCAGGCCCGGGACAGGGAATGGCTACACCTTC. This sequence encodes CASRPGTGNGYTF.

The V gene is TRBV23-1, the J gene TRBJ2-7, with TRBD1 identical over 10 bases. TRBV23-1 qualifies as an ORF whose function is uncertain. This CDR3 has 17 amino acids. Germline trimming cut 4 bases from V and 4 bases from J; bases unmatched to any gene: 13. The chain's CDR3 is CASSPPRQGAIRYEQYF. DNA for the CDR3: TGCGCCAGCAGTCCGCCTCGACAGGGGGCGATTCGGTACGAGCAGTACTTC.

In its sample, this clone was seen a few times. The rearrangement links TRBV4-1 to TRBJ1-4, with D uncertain. CDR1 is MGHRA and CDR2 is YSYEKL in the germline V gene. Trimming took 6 bases from V and 3 from J, leaving 11 bases between them. The CDR3 has 14 residues. CDR3 in DNA: TGCGCCAGCAGAACATCGGCGGCTAATGAAAAACTGTTTTTT. Translation gives CASRTSAANEKLFF.

The CDR3 protein is CASRETGTTNEKLFF. DNA of the CDR3: TGTGCCAGCAGGGAAACAGGGACAACTAATGAAAAACTGTTTTTT. The chain carries TRBV2 and TRBJ1-4, with D tentatively TRBD1 (6 bases). This CDR3 has 15 residues. Germline CDR1 SNHLY, CDR2 FYNNEI. Deletions cut 6 bases from V and 0 bases from J, with 11 bases between.

The chain combines TRBV4-3 with TRBJ1-1; D is unclear. Trimming removed 8 bases at V and 1 base at J, with 8 bases between. CDR1 LGHNA and CDR2 YSLEER come from the germline V gene. The CDR3 runs 12 residues. This CDR3 reads CASGFGNTEAFF. CDR3 bases: TGCGCCAGCGGTTTCGGGAACACTGAAGCTTTCTTT.

This clone occurred once. The J gene is TRBJ2-2, the V gene TRBV7-3, with D maybe TRBD1 (5 bases). The CDR3 consists of 15 residues. Trimming removed 2 bases from V and 5 bases from J, with 12 bases in between. From germline, CDR1 is SGHTA and CDR2 FQGTGA. The CDR3 here is CASSLGPTGTGELFF. In DNA form, the CDR3 reads TGTGCCAGCAGCTTAGGGCCCACAGGAACCGGGGAGCTGTTTTTT.

This clone was counted between two and nine times. J is TRBJ2-3 and V is TRBV14; D uncertain. The CDR3 totals 14 residues. Germline V gives CDR1 SGHDN, CDR2 FVKESK. V gave up 6 bases and J gave up 2 bases, with 12 bases separating them. The CDR3 sequence is CASRLAETTDTQYF. The CDR3 DNA reads as TGTGCCAGCAGGCTGGCAGAAACCACAGATACGCAGTATTTT. The whole variable domain, filled in from reference TRBV14 and TRBJ2-3, reads EAGVTQFPSHSVIEKGQTVTLRCDPISGHDNLYWYRRVMGKEIKFLLHFVKESKQDESGMPNNRFLAERTGGTYSTLKVQPAELEDSGVYFCASRLAETTDTQYFGPGTRLTVL.

The V and J genes are TRBV19 and TRBJ2-3; perhaps TRBD1 as D (6 bases). Germline V gene data show CDR1 as LNHDA and CDR2 as SQIVND (reference sequence). The CDR3 has 15 residues. Deletions cut 1 base from V and 1 base from J, with 9 bases between. CDR3 nucleotides: TGTGCCAGTAGTATAGGTTGGGGGCGCACAGATACGCAGTATTTT. Translation gives CASSIGWGRTDTQYF.

This sequence joins TRBV5-1 and TRBJ2-5; a possible D gene is TRBD2 (6 bases). CDR1 is SGHRS, CDR2 YFSETQ, per germline. The CDR3 is made up of 15 amino acids. V gave up 2 bases and J gave up 2 bases, with 13 bases separating them. As DNA, the CDR3 is TGCGCCAGCAGCTTTGGAGGGGCGGGACAAGAGACCCAGTACTTC. Encoded protein: CASSFGGAGQETQYF.

V usage is TRBV21-1 and J usage is TRBJ1-5. TRBV21-1 is a documented pseudogene. The length of the CDR3 is 16 residues. CDR3 protein: CASSKEFLSGNQPQHF. The CDR3 DNA reads TGTGCCAGCAGCAAGGAGTTTCTCTCTGGCAATCAGCCCCAGCATTTT.

J is TRBJ1-2 and V is TRBV18, with TRBD1 identical over 7 bases. In germline, CDR1 is KGHSH, CDR2 LQKENI. The CDR3 is made up of 17 amino acids. V was pared by 3 bases and J by 4 bases, with 14 bases of the junction left unmatched. The CDR3 DNA follows: TGTGCCAGCTCACCTCGACAGGGCGCGCAGTCTGGCTATGGCTACACCTTC. Its protein product is CASSPRQGAQSGYGYTF.

V and J are TRBV4-3 and TRBJ2-5; the match to TRBD2 covers 9 bases. The length of the CDR3 is 17 residues. Looked up from germline, CDR1 is LGHNA and CDR2 is YSLEER. J gave up 5 bases and V 0 bases, and 10 bases lay outside the gene matches. CDR3 DNA: TGCGCCAGCAGCCAAGATCGTCCGGGACTAGCAAGGGAGACCCAGTACTTC. Translated, it gives CASSQDRPGLARETQYF.

The V and J genes are TRBV13 and TRBJ1-2; D is perhaps TRBD1 (5 bases). The V and J ends lost 7 bases and 7 bases respectively, with 19 bases between them. Germline assignment: CDR1 PRHDT and CDR2 FYEKMQ (reference sequence). This CDR3 spans 14 amino acids. This chain's CDR3 is CASNVGPLRGGYTF. CDR3 bases: TGTGCCAGCAACGTGGGGCCCCTTCGAGGTGGCTACACCTTC.

There are a few counts of this clone. This chain links TRBV9 with TRBJ1-1; 7 nucleotides align to TRBD1. The CDR3 has 13 residues. The germline V gene encodes CDR1 SGDLS and CDR2 YYNGEE. Trimming cost V 3 bases and J 1 base; bases outside gene matches: 0. The CDR3 protein is CASSDRGNTEAFF. CDR3 DNA: TGTGCCAGCAGCGACAGGGGGAACACTGAAGCTTTCTTT.

The gene calls are TRBV9 and TRBJ1-4, with D tentatively TRBD1 (6 bases). The CDR3 contains 13 residues. Trimming took off 4 bases at V and 14 bases at J, with 18 bases between the two ends. CDR1 is SGDLS and CDR2 is YYNGEE in the germline V gene. This CDR3 is CASSPQGGPTLFF. CDR3 DNA sequence: TGTGCCAGCAGCCCACAGGGTGGGCCTACCCTGTTTTTT.

The chain has TRBV5-6 and TRBJ2-7; a weak D match, TRBD1 (6 bases). V dropped 6 bases and J dropped 7 bases, with 23 bases sitting between them. Germline CDR1 SGHDT, CDR2 YYEEEE. The CDR3 runs to 15 residues. This CDR3 is CASTLRTASGREQYF. CDR3 nucleotides: TGTGCCAGCACCCTTAGGACAGCCTCCGGTCGGGAGCAGTACTTC.

The J gene is TRBJ1-1, the V gene TRBV25-1; weak D call: TRBD1 (5 bases). CDR3 length: 14 amino acids. Looked up from germline, CDR1 is MGHDK and CDR2 is SYGVNS. Between the trimmed V and J ends, which lost 3 bases and 0 bases, there was a span of 8 bases. CDR3 amino acids: CASSDPGLNTEAFF. CDR3 DNA: TGTGCCAGCAGTGATCCAGGGCTGAACACTGAAGCTTTCTTT.